This T cell receptor (beta chain) was identified during a study of T-cell memory formation after mild COVID-19. At the level of the study: TCR clusters largely stayed donor specific.

This clonotype has ten or more counts. Via MiXCR, TCRdb re-called the 5' RACE reads, giving one row per CDR3 protein. Of about 110,000 distinct CDR3 sequences listed, about 18% are singletons. Specimen: PBMCs or a T cell subset sorted from them (not recorded which). The TCR originated in an adult woman who had mild COVID-19 (a few samples of this study predate the infection). Cell type and time point are not known.

As DNA, the CDR3 is TGTGCCAGCAGCGTGGGAGATAGCACAGATACGCAGTATTTT. Translating it yields CASSVGDSTDTQYF. The chain uses TRBV9 and TRBJ2-3; D might be TRBD2 (5 bases). The CDR3 runs to 14 residues. Per the germline V gene, CDR1 is SGDLS and CDR2 is YYNGEE. Deletions cut 2 bases from V and 0 bases from J, with 7 bases between.